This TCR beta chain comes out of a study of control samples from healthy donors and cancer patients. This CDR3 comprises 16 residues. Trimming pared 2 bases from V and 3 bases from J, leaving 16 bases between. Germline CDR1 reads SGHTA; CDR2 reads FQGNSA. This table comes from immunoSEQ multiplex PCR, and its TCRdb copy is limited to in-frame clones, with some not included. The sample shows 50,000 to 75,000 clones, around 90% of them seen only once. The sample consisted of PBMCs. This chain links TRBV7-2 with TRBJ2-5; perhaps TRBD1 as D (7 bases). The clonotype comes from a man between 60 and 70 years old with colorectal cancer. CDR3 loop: CASSLKGGDSEETQYF. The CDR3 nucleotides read TGTGCCAGCAGCTTAAAGGGCGGGGACAGCGAAGAGACCCAGTACTTC.